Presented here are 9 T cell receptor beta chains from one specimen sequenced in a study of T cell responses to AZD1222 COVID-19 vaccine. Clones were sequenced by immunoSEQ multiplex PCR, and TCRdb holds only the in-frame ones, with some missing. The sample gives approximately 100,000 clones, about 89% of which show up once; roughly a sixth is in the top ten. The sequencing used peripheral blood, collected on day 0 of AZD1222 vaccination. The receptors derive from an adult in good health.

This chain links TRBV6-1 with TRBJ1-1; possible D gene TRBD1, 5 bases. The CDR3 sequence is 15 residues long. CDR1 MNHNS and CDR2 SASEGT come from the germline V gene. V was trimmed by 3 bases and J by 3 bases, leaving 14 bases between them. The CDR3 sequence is CASSEFGGVDTEAFF. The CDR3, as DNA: TGTGCCAGCAGTGAGTTTGGGGGGGTTGACACTGAAGCTTTCTTT.

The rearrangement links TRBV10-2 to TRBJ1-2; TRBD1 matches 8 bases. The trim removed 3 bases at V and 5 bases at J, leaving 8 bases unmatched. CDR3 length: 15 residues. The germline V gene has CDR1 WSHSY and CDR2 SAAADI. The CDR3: CASSDSGTGRYGYTF. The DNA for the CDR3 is TGCGCCAGCAGTGACTCGGGGACAGGAAGATATGGCTACACCTTC.

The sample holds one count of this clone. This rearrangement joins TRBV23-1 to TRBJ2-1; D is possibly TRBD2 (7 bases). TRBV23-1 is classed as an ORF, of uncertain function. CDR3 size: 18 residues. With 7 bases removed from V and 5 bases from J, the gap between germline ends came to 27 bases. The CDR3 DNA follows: TGCGCCAGCATTCCCAAAACCCTTAGTGGGGGGGCCCACAATGAGCAGTTCTTC. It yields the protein CASIPKTLSGGAHNEQFF.

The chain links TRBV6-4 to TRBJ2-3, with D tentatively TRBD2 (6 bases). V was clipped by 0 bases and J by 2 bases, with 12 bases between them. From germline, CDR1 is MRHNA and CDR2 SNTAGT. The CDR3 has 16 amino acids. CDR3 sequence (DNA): TGTGCCAGCAGTGACTCGCGACTAGTCTTCACAGATACGCAGTATTTT. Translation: CASSDSRLVFTDTQYF.

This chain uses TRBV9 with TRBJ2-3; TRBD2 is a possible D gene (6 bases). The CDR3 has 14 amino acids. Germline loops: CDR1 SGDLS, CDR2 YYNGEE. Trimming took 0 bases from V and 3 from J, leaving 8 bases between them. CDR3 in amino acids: CASSVGGVTDTQYF. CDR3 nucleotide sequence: TGTGCCAGCAGCGTAGGGGGGGTAACAGATACGCAGTATTTT.

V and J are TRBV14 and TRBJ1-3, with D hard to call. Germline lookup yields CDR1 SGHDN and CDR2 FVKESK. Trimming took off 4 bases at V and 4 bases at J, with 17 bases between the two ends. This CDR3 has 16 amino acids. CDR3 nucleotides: TGTGCCAGCAGCCCACTGCCGCCAACCAGGGGAAACACCATATATTTT. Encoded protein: CASSPLPPTRGNTIYF.

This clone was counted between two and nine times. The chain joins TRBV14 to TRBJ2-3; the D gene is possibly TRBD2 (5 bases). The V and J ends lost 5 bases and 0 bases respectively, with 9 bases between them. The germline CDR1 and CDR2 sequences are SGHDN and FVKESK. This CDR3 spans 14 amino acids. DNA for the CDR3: TGTGCCAGCAGCATTGGGAGTAGCACAGATACGCAGTATTTT. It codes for CASSIGSSTDTQYF.

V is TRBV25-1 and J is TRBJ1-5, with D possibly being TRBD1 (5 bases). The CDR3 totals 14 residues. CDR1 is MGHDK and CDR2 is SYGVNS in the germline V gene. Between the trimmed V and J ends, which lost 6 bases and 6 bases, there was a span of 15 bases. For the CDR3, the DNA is TGTGCCAGCAGCGGGGGAGGGTTTCTTCAGCCCCAGCATTTT. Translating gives CASSGGGFLQPQHF.

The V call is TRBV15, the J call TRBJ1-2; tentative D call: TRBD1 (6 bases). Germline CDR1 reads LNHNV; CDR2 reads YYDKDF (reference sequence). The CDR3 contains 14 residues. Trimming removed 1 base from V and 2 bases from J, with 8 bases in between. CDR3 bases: TGTGCCACCAGCAGAGGTGGACAGAACTATGGCTACACCTTC. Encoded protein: CATSRGGQNYGYTF.